These 27 T cell receptor beta chains were sequenced from one sample in a study of preoperative IRX-2 immunotherapy in early breast cancer. Treatment reported: preoperative locoregional IRX-2 cytokine immunotherapy. The assay was immunoSEQ multiplex PCR, and TCRdb's table has in-frame clones only and misses some. Among some 32,000 clones listed, roughly 87% were seen once. The specimen was lymph node tissue, collected from a patient treated with IRX-2 immunotherapy. The receptors were sampled from a human donor with breast cancer.

This clone was observed a single time. The rearrangement uses TRBV10-2 and TRBJ2-7, with a weak D call TRBD1 (6 bases). In germline, CDR1 is WSHSY, CDR2 SAAADI. Trimming removed 7 bases from V and 4 bases from J, with 17 bases in between. The CDR3 consists of 14 residues. This chain's CDR3 is CASNTGTFPYEQYF. The DNA for the CDR3 is TGCGCCAGCAACACCGGGACATTTCCATACGAGCAGTACTTC.

This chain connects TRBV29-1 to TRBJ2-3; perhaps TRBD1 as D (5 bases). This CDR3 contains 13 residues. Trimming took 6 bases from V and 2 from J, leaving 12 bases between them. CDR1 is SQVTM, CDR2 ANQGSEA, per germline. The CDR3 spells CSVVQTATDTQYF. The CDR3 region has the DNA TGCAGCGTCGTTCAGACAGCCACAGATACGCAGTATTTT.

The CDR3 nucleotides are TGTGCCAGCTCACGGGATAGCGGGGCGAGCTACAATGAGCAGTTCTTC. This sequence encodes CASSRDSGASYNEQFF. The gene calls are TRBV18 and TRBJ2-1; 8 positions match TRBD2. Germline V gene data show CDR1 as KGHSH and CDR2 as LQKENI. The V segment lost 4 bases and the J segment 3 bases; nucleotides outside the gene matches: 8. The length of the CDR3 is 16 residues.

This clone was observed a few times. The chain carries TRBV19 and TRBJ2-5, with TRBD2 identical over 8 bases. Trimming removed 4 bases from V and 4 bases from J; junction bases left unmatched: 11. Germline V gene data show CDR1 as LNHDA and CDR2 as SQIVND (reference sequence). The CDR3 contains 16 residues. CDR3 nucleotide sequence: TGTGCCAGTAGTAGCCGGGGACTAGGAAGAGGAGAGACCCAGTACTTC. It specifies CASSSRGLGRGETQYF.

V usage is TRBV19 and J usage is TRBJ1-5; D not certain. V lost 1 base to trimming and J lost 0 bases, with 7 bases between them. The length of the CDR3 is 15 residues. Germline V gene data show CDR1 as LNHDA and CDR2 as SQIVND (reference sequence). CDR3 DNA sequence: TGTGCCAGTAGTATAGGGGGATATAGCAATCAGCCCCAGCATTTT. Its translation: CASSIGGYSNQPQHF.

A few counts support this clone. The chain is built from TRBV14 and TRBJ2-1, with 12 bases identical to TRBD2. CDR1 and CDR2 from the germline V gene are SGHDN and FVKESK. J gave up 8 bases and V 2 bases, and 4 bases lay outside the gene matches. CDR3 size: 15 residues. CDR3 residues: CASSQLAGGPHEQFF. The CDR3 DNA sequence: TGTGCCAGCAGCCAACTAGCGGGGGGGCCCCATGAGCAGTTCTTC. Supplemented by reference TRBV14 and TRBJ2-1, the full variable domain reads EAGVTQFPSHSVIEKGQTVTLRCDPISGHDNLYWYRRVMGKEIKFLLHFVKESKQDESGMPNNRFLAERTGGTYSTLKVQPAELEDSGVYFCASSQLAGGPHEQFFGPGTRLTVL.

V gene TRBV28 combines with J gene TRBJ2-7; 10 bases fit TRBD1. V shed 5 bases, J shed 6 bases, and the junction held 10 bases outside the gene matches. In germline, CDR1 is MDHEN, CDR2 SYDVKM. This CDR3 has 15 residues. CDR3: CASSPRQGAWGEQYF. The CDR3 DNA reads TGTGCCAGCAGTCCCCGACAGGGGGCTTGGGGCGAGCAGTACTTC.

The chain couples TRBV12-5 to TRBJ2-1; 8 bases line up with TRBD1. The CDR3 has 17 amino acids. Germline CDR1 and CDR2: LGHNT and FRNRAP. The J segment lost 7 bases and the V segment lost 0 bases, leaving 11 bases of the junction unmatched. Here the CDR3 reads CASGLVKAGGSLNEQFF. In nucleotides, the CDR3 is TGTGCTAGTGGTTTGGTAAAGGCAGGGGGCAGCTTGAATGAGCAGTTCTTC. Complete variable domain (other parts from reference TRBV12-5 and TRBJ2-1): DARVTQTPRHKVTEMGQEVTMRCQPILGHNTVFWYRQTMMQGLELLAYFRNRAPLDDSGMPKDRFSAEMPDATLATLKIQPSEPRDSAVYFCASGLVKAGGSLNEQFFGPGTRLTVL.

As DNA, the CDR3 is TGTGCCAGCAGCCCCTTGGGGCGGGGCGGTTCCTACAATGAGCAGTTCTTC. Amino acids: CASSPLGRGGSYNEQFF. The gene calls are TRBV28 and TRBJ2-1, with a tentative D call TRBD2 (6 bases). The CDR3 contains 17 residues. CDR1 is MDHEN, CDR2 SYDVKM, per germline. Trimming removed 6 bases at V and 1 base at J, with 19 bases between.

This sequence joins TRBV11-3 and TRBJ2-5; a possible D gene is TRBD2 (6 bases). The CDR3 spans 14 residues. CDR1 SGHNT and CDR2 YENEEA come from the germline V gene. V gave up 4 bases and J gave up 5 bases, with 14 bases separating them. For the CDR3, the DNA is TGTGCCAGCAGCTGGTTGACTAGTGGGGAGACCCAGTACTTC. Translation: CASSWLTSGETQYF.

CDR3 bases: TGTGCCAGCAGTTTACCCCCTCTAGTTACTACTCCACAGCCACATGAAGCTTTCTTT. Translated: CASSLPPLVTTPQPHEAFF. The rearrangement joins TRBV28 to TRBJ1-1; D not certain. CDR3 size: 19 residues. Germline V gene data show CDR1 as MDHEN and CDR2 as SYDVKM. Trimming cost V 2 bases and J 7 bases, with 29 bases left between them.

The V and J genes are TRBV15 and TRBJ2-7; D possibly corresponds to TRBD1 (6 bases). CDR3 length: 16 residues. Trimming took 4 bases from V and 2 from J, leaving 18 bases between them. Germline V gives CDR1 LNHNV, CDR2 YYDKDF (reference sequence). The CDR3, as DNA: TGTGCCACCAGCAAGTCGGCAGGGGCACCACCCTACGAGCAGTACTTC. Translated: CATSKSAGAPPYEQYF.

V gene TRBV11-1 combines with J gene TRBJ1-2; 8 bases are shared with TRBD1. The CDR3 has 14 residues. V dropped 5 bases and J dropped 6; count of bases not matched to a gene: 8. Germline-derived CDR1 and CDR2 are SGHAT and FQDESV (reference sequence). CDR3 DNA sequence: TGTGCCAGCAGCCCCGGACAGGGAATTGATGGCTACACCTTC. Its translation: CASSPGQGIDGYTF.

The V call is TRBV29-1, the J call TRBJ2-3, with 11 bases matching TRBD2. This CDR3 has 15 amino acids. Germline V gives CDR1 SQVTM, CDR2 ANQGSEA. V lost 6 bases and J lost 2; bases outside the gene matches: 7. The CDR3, as DNA: TGCAGCGTGGCCACTAGCGGGGGTTTCACAGATACGCAGTATTTT. It encodes CSVATSGGFTDTQYF.

This sequence joins TRBV18 and TRBJ1-2, with TRBD1 identical over 7 bases. The CDR3 is made up of 13 amino acids. The V and J ends lost 1 base and 6 bases, in that order; junction bases with no gene match: 2. The germline CDR1 and CDR2 sequences are KGHSH and LQKENI. CDR3 region: CASSPRDRDGYTF. The CDR3, as DNA: TGTGCCAGCTCACCACGGGACAGAGATGGCTACACCTTC. The full variable domain, rest sourced from reference TRBV18 and TRBJ1-2, is NAGVMQNPRHLVRRRGQEARLRCSPMKGHSHVYWYRQLPEEGLKFMVYLQKENIIDESGMPKERFSAEFPKEGPSILRIQQVVRGDSAAYFCASSPRDRDGYTFGSGTRLTVV.

The chain has TRBV28 and TRBJ2-1; D is possibly TRBD1 (5 bases). The V and J ends lost 5 bases and 7 bases respectively, with 9 bases between them. Per the germline V gene, CDR1 is MDHEN and CDR2 is SYDVKM. CDR3 length: 12 amino acids. CDR3 in amino acids: CASSPRVNEQFF. CDR3 sequence (DNA): TGTGCCAGCAGTCCCAGGGTAAATGAGCAGTTCTTC. Filled out from reference TRBV28 and TRBJ2-1, the complete variable domain reads DVKVTQSSRYLVKRTGEKVFLECVQDMDHENMFWYRQDPGLGLRLIYFSYDVKMKEKGDIPEGYSVSREKKERFSLILESASTNQTSMYLCASSPRVNEQFFGPGTRLTVL.

This chain joins TRBV7-6 and TRBJ1-6; D remains ambiguous. The CDR3 consists of 16 residues. The ends were cut back, 8 bases at V and 8 bases at J, with 22 bases in the middle. Looked up from germline, CDR1 is SGHVS and CDR2 is FNYEAQ. CDR3 protein: CASVDSRASRYSPLHF. DNA of the CDR3: TGTGCCAGCGTGGACTCTCGCGCCAGTCGTTATTCACCCCTCCACTTT.

The chain couples TRBV15 to TRBJ2-5; D might be TRBD2 (5 bases). In germline, CDR1 is LNHNV, CDR2 YYDKDF (reference sequence). The CDR3 runs 14 residues. The V and J ends lost 4 bases and 5 bases respectively, with 14 bases between them. The CDR3 protein is CATSTRTGGETQYF. CDR3 DNA: TGTGCCACCAGCACCAGAACGGGCGGGGAGACCCAGTACTTC.

The V and J genes are TRBV6-8 and TRBJ1-2; D is possibly TRBD1 (6 bases). Trimming left V 6 bases short and J 2 bases short, with 10 bases between. The CDR3 covers 13 residues. Looked up from germline, CDR1 is MNHGY and CDR2 is SAAAGT. Here the CDR3 DNA reads TGTGCCAGCAGCCCCAGGGGAAACTATGGCTACACCTTC. Protein: CASSPRGNYGYTF.

This chain's CDR3 is CASNHPGVDTEAFF. For the CDR3, the DNA is TGTGCCAGCAACCATCCAGGGGTTGACACTGAAGCTTTCTTT. This sequence joins TRBV11-3 and TRBJ1-1, with D maybe TRBD1 (6 bases). This CDR3 spans 14 amino acids. The ends were cut back, 7 bases at V and 3 bases at J, with 15 bases in the middle. Germline assignment: CDR1 SGHNT and CDR2 YENEEA. The full variable domain, with the rest looked up from reference TRBV11-3 and TRBJ1-1, is EAGVVQSPRYKIIEKKQPVAFWCNPISGHNTLYWYLQNLGQGPELLIRYENEEAVDDSQLPKDRFSAERLKGVDSTLKIQPAELGDSAVYLCASNHPGVDTEAFFGQGTRLTVV.

The CDR3 coding sequence is TGCGCCAGCAGCCACGGACAGGGAACCTACGAGCAGTACTTC. Protein: CASSHGQGTYEQYF. This chain uses TRBV5-1 with TRBJ2-7; 8 positions agree with TRBD1. V lost 4 bases to trimming and J lost 2 bases; unmatched junction nucleotides: 5. Per germline, CDR1 SGHRS and CDR2 YFSETQ. The CDR3 consists of 14 residues.

This clone was observed once. The rearrangement links TRBV18 to TRBJ2-3; D perhaps matches TRBD1 (6 bases). The V end lost 4 bases, the J end lost 1 base, and 21 bases lay between the germline ends. In germline, CDR1 is KGHSH, CDR2 LQKENI. The CDR3 has 18 amino acids. The CDR3 region is CASSHIGQSKGGTDTQYF. The DNA for the CDR3 is TGTGCCAGCTCACACATCGGGCAGTCCAAGGGGGGCACAGATACGCAGTATTTT.

V gene TRBV6-8 combines with J gene TRBJ2-6; tentatively, D is TRBD1 (5 bases). Germline CDR1 MNHGY, CDR2 SAAAGT. The ends were cut back, 10 bases at V and 1 base at J, with 20 bases in the middle. This CDR3 is built from 17 residues. The CDR3 sequence: CAIRLDSFGSGANVLTF. The DNA for the CDR3 is TGTGCCATCAGGCTCGACAGTTTCGGATCTGGGGCCAACGTCCTGACTTTC.

The rearrangement joins TRBV5-1 to TRBJ1-6; possibly TRBD1 for D (6 bases). Germline CDR1 and CDR2: SGHRS and YFSETQ. The germline V and J ends were trimmed by 1 base and 10 bases, with 15 bases remaining between them. This CDR3 spans 15 amino acids. CDR3: CASSLYSGAGSPLHF. The CDR3 coding sequence is TGCGCCAGCAGCTTGTATTCGGGGGCCGGATCACCCCTCCACTTT.

This clone was observed a handful of times. The chain links TRBV30 to TRBJ2-5; 10 bases are a match to TRBD1. CDR3 length: 15 residues. Germline loops: CDR1 GTSNPN, CDR2 SVGIG (reference sequence). The V gene end was trimmed by 4 bases and the J gene end by 2 bases; junction bases not matched to a gene: 7. The chain's CDR3 is CAWIRDRGHQETQYF. CDR3 DNA: TGTGCCTGGATCAGGGACAGGGGACATCAAGAGACCCAGTACTTC.

This rearrangement joins TRBV5-1 to TRBJ2-1, with D unclear. Trimming took 1 base from V and 0 from J, leaving 5 bases between them. Germline V gives CDR1 SGHRS, CDR2 YFSETQ. The CDR3 totals 14 residues. The CDR3 DNA sequence: TGCGCCAGCAGCTTGATAAGCTCCTACAATGAGCAGTTCTTC. Translation gives CASSLISSYNEQFF.

The genes are TRBV11-1 and TRBJ2-3; 10 bases match TRBD2. Germline CDR1 SGHAT, CDR2 FQDESV (reference sequence). The J segment lost 3 bases and the V segment lost 3 bases, leaving 3 bases of the junction unmatched. CDR3 length equals 15 residues. DNA of the CDR3: TGTGCCAGCAGCTTGAAGCGGGGGGGGACAGATACGCAGTATTTT. Protein sequence: CASSLKRGGTDTQYF. The full variable domain, with the rest looked up from reference TRBV11-1 and TRBJ2-3, is EAEVAQSPRYKITEKSQAVAFWCDPISGHATLYWYRQILGQGPELLVQFQDESVVDDSQLPKDRFSAERLKGVDSTLKIQPAELGDSAMYLCASSLKRGGTDTQYFGPGTRLTVL.